The entry that follows covers one T cell receptor beta chain sequence. Enrollment of patients from Seattle took place during active infection, with longitudinal follow-up. In the authors' workflow: For nucleated cells, counts were estimated from reference gene primer amplification. The method was immunoSEQ multiplex PCR; TCRdb's version includes in-frame clones alone and lacks a portion of them. Clone size and V and J calls were adopted from that table, with D and trimming inferred from the DNA. The table has approximately 500,000 clones, approximately 88% seen once. This sample stems from a study of blood T cell repertoires in COVID-19. Study overall: There were acute and convalescent COVID-19 samples, and they came from the United States, Italy and Spain.

Source material: peripheral blood. This sequence originates from a woman aged 50 to 60 with COVID-19, enrolled during active disease.

In DNA, the CDR3 is TGTGCCAGCAGCCTCTCCGGGACAGGGGGCGACTCGAGGGGCTACACCTTC. This sequence encodes CASSLSGTGGDSRGYTF. The chain combines TRBV7-9 with TRBJ1-2; 12 bases map to TRBD1. After removal of 5 bases from V and 8 bases from J, the junction contained 15 bases not matched to a gene. The CDR3 is 17 residues long. Germline CDR1 reads SEHNR; CDR2 reads FQNEAQ (reference sequence).